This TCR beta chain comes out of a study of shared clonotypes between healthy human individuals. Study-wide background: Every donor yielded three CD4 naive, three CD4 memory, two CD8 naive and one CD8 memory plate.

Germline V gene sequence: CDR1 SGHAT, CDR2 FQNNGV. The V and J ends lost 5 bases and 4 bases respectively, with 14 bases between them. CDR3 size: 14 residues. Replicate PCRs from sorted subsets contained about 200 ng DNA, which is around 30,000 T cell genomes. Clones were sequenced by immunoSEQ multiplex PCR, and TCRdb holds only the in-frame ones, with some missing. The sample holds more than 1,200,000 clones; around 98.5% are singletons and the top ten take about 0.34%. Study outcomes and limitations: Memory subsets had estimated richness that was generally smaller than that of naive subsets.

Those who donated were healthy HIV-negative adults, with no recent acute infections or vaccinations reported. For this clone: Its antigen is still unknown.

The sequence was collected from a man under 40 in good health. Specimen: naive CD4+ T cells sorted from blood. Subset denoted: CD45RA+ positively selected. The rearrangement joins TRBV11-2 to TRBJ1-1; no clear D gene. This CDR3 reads CASSLGRGITEAFF. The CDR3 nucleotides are TGTGCCAGCAGCCTAGGCCGGGGTATCACTGAAGCTTTCTTT.